These 11 T cell receptor beta chains were sequenced from one sample in a study of CD8+ T cells in alopecia areata. Sequencing templates came from extracted RNA that was reverse transcribed into cDNA. Data came from immunoSEQ multiplex PCR; TCRdb stores just in-frame clones and leaves some out. This table has 110,000 to 150,000 clones, roughly 54% appearing once. Specified treatment: oral pan-JAK inhibitor, 5-10 mg twice daily. The material was CD8+ T cells sorted from blood, obtained at week 4, from a patient treated with tofacitinib. Receptors originate from a human donor with alopecia areata.

This chain links TRBV5-4 with TRBJ2-5; 7 bases align to TRBD2. Germline values: CDR1 SGHNT, CDR2 YYREEE (reference sequence). The CDR3 runs to 14 residues. Unmatched junction bases numbered 12, after V lost 9 bases and J lost 4 bases. The CDR3 DNA sequence: TGTGCCACGCTCCAGGGCGGGGGAATAGAGACCCAGTACTTC. Its translation: CATLQGGGIETQYF.

The V gene is TRBV4-3, the J gene TRBJ2-5, with 7 bases aligning to TRBD1. The CDR3 consists of 15 residues. Germline loops: CDR1 LGHNA, CDR2 YSLEER. V dropped 1 base and J dropped 5; count of bases not matched to a gene: 7. The CDR3 protein is CASSQGDSGWETQYF. The CDR3 nucleotides read TGCGCCAGCAGCCAAGGGGACAGTGGATGGGAGACCCAGTACTTC.

This chain joins TRBV2 and TRBJ1-2; a possible D gene is TRBD1 (5 bases). V was cut by 10 bases and J by 8 bases, with 14 bases left in between. Germline CDR1 and CDR2: SNHLY and FYNNEI. The CDR3 extends over 11 amino acids. DNA of the CDR3: TGTGCCACCCCAGGGAGTCGCGGCTACACCTTC. It translates to CATPGSRGYTF.

This clone appeared once. CDR3 residues: CASSYGGYEQYF. DNA for the CDR3: TGTGCCAGCAGCTATGGGGGCTACGAGCAGTACTTC. The chain joins TRBV11-2 to TRBJ2-7; D might be TRBD1 or TRBD2, each matching 5 bases. From germline, CDR1 is SGHAT and CDR2 FQNNGV. Trimming left V 4 bases short and J 3 bases short, with 7 bases between. CDR3 length equals 12 residues.

This clone was seen a few times. The J gene is TRBJ2-7, the V gene TRBV13, with D hard to call. With 8 bases removed from V and 7 bases from J, the gap between germline ends came to 15 bases. Germline assignment: CDR1 PRHDT and CDR2 FYEKMQ (reference sequence). The CDR3 is 12 amino acids. CDR3 in DNA: TGTGCCAGCTCGTCAAGAGCCTTAGAGCAGTACTTC. This sequence encodes CASSSRALEQYF.

The chain uses TRBV27 and TRBJ2-7; the D is unclear. CDR1 MNHEY and CDR2 SMNVEV come from the germline V gene (reference sequence). The CDR3 runs to 13 residues. The V end was cut by 3 bases, the J end by 2 bases, with 8 bases between. The CDR3: CASSFGSPYEQYF. CDR3 nucleotide sequence: TGTGCCAGCAGTTTCGGCAGCCCCTACGAGCAGTACTTC.

V gene TRBV7-9 combines with J gene TRBJ2-1, with 9 bases identical to TRBD2. CDR3 length equals 14 residues. The J segment lost 9 bases and the V segment lost 5 bases, leaving 8 bases of the junction unmatched. Per germline, CDR1 SEHNR and CDR2 FQNEAQ (reference sequence). The CDR3 DNA reads as TGTGCCAGCAGCCTCGGACTAGCGTTAGGTGAGCAGTTCTTC. Translation: CASSLGLALGEQFF. The whole variable domain, filled in from reference TRBV7-9 and TRBJ2-1, reads DTGVSQNPRHKITKRGQNVTFRCDPISEHNRLYWYRQTLGQGPEFLTYFQNEAQLEKSRLLSDRFSAERPKGSFSTLEIQRTEQGDSAMYLCASSLGLALGEQFFGPGTRLTVL.

The chain carries TRBV27 and TRBJ1-1; TRBD1 matches at 9 bases. The CDR3 runs to 14 residues. Losses at the gene ends were 10 bases for V and 3 bases for J; bases not matched to a gene: 9. Germline V gene sequence: CDR1 MNHEY, CDR2 SMNVEV (reference sequence). The CDR3 reads CATREQGAYTEAFF. The CDR3 DNA reads as TGTGCCACTCGCGAACAGGGGGCCTACACTGAAGCTTTCTTT.

The chain couples TRBV29-1 to TRBJ2-5; D unclear. V was shortened by 1 base and J by 1 base, with 13 bases between the two germline ends. CDR1 is SQVTM, CDR2 ANQGSEA, per germline. The CDR3 has 15 amino acids. As DNA, the CDR3 is TGCAGCGTTGAAGGACGCGGACCCTCCCAAGAGACCCAGTACTTC. This encodes CSVEGRGPSQETQYF. Filled out from reference TRBV29-1 and TRBJ2-5, the complete variable domain reads SAVISQKPSRDICQRGTSLTIQCQVDSQVTMMFWYRQQPGQSLTLIATANQGSEATYESGFVIDKFPISRPNLTFSTLTVSNMSPEDSSIYLCSVEGRGPSQETQYFGPGTRLLVL.

The CDR3 nucleotides read TGTGCCAGCAGCGCCCCGGGAGGGGGTAGTATCAATGAGCAGTTCTTC. Its translation is CASSAPGGGSINEQFF. The chain combines TRBV9 with TRBJ2-1; 8 bases are shared with TRBD2. Germline loops: CDR1 SGDLS, CDR2 YYNGEE. V lost 3 bases to trimming and J lost 6 bases; unmatched junction nucleotides: 11. The CDR3 runs to 16 residues.

This rearrangement joins TRBV10-3 to TRBJ2-5; a weak D match, TRBD1 (6 bases). The ends were cut back, 3 bases at V and 1 base at J, with 9 bases in the middle. This CDR3 spans 14 amino acids. From germline, CDR1 is ENHRY and CDR2 SYGVKD. CDR3 region: CAISDVGGQETQYF. CDR3 coding DNA: TGTGCCATCAGTGATGTAGGGGGCCAAGAGACCCAGTACTTC.